The rows below give T cell receptor beta chains drawn from one sample of a study of blood T cells in healthy people across ages. TCRdb processed the 5' RACE reads anew with MiXCR; each CDR3 protein has one entry. The sample holds fewer than 750,000 distinct CDR3 sequences, around 52% seen once. Sequenced sample: blood. The receptor source for this set is a woman over 75 in good health. Both conserved end residues are part of each CDR3. The D gene is left open where the match is weak. Expanded clones are given a class, and other clones once, few, many or no size at all.

j_call | cdr3_length | d_call | clone_size | v_call | cdr3_aa | cdr3_nt
TRBJ2-4 | 15 | TRBD1 | many | TRBV5-1 | CASSRGQGTKNIQYF | TGCGCCAGCAGCAGGGGACAGGGGACCAAAAACATTCAGTACTTC
TRBJ2-3 | 12 | NA | many | TRBV5-1 | CASKASTDTQYF | TGCGCCAGCAAGGCGTCTACAGATACGCAGTATTTT
TRBJ2-3 | 12 | NA | few | TRBV7-9 | CASSPDSDTQYF | TGTGCCAGCAGCCCGGACTCAGATACGCAGTATTTT
TRBJ1-2 | 13 | NA | once | TRBV5-1 | CASSTRAGNGYTF | TGCGCCAGCAGTACTCGAGCGGGGAATGGCTACACCTTC
TRBJ2-7 | 15 | TRBD2 | NA | TRBV29-1 | CSVEEMREGAYEQYF | TGCAGCGTTGAAGAAATGCGGGAGGGAGCCTACGAGCAGTACTTC
TRBJ2-5 | 15 | TRBD1 | NA | TRBV11-2 | CASSLGTGELNEQYF | TGTGCCAGCAGCTTAGGGACAGGGGAGCTCAATGAGCAGTACTTC
TRBJ1-5 | 15 | NA | many | TRBV12-3/TRBV12-4 | CASSFREGLDQPQHF | TGTGCCAGCAGTTTCCGGGAAGGGTTGGATCAGCCCCAGCATTTT
TRBJ2-2 | 18 | TRBD2 | NA | TRBV9 | CASNNPGLAGRNTGELFF | TGTGCCAGCAACAACCCGGGACTAGCGGGGCGGAACACCGGGGAGCTGTTTTTT
TRBJ1-2 | 13 | NA | NA | TRBV20-1 | CSVQDGANYGYTF | TGCAGTGTACAGGACGGTGCTAACTATGGCTACACCTTC
TRBJ2-7 | 15 | TRBD2 | NA | TRBV12-3/TRBV12-4 | CASSPMGLADYEQYF | TGTGCCAGCAGCCCGATGGGACTAGCGGATTACGAGCAGTACTTC